The 22 T cell receptor beta chains presented below share a single source sample, sequenced in a study of cytomegalovirus exposure and HLA in healthy donors. Here immunoSEQ multiplex PCR was the method, and the copy in TCRdb shows in-frame clones only, minus some. The sample has about 160,000 clones, approximately 96% seen once. Sequenced input: PBMCs. Receptors originate from a woman under 30 in good health and CMV-seronegative.

The V and J genes are TRBV7-2 and TRBJ1-1; TRBD1 aligns across 7 bases. The CDR3 is 15 residues long. Germline V gene data show CDR1 as SGHTA and CDR2 as FQGNSA. After removal of 8 bases from V and 0 bases from J, the junction contained 9 bases not matched to a gene. CDR3 protein: CASGRNRGMNTEAFF. The CDR3 DNA follows: TGTGCCAGCGGTCGGAACAGGGGCATGAACACTGAAGCTTTCTTT. Full variable domain (missing parts from reference TRBV7-2 and TRBJ1-1): GAGVSQSPSNKVTEKGKDVELRCDPISGHTALYWYRQSLGQGLEFLIYFQGNSAPDKSGLPSDRFSAERTGGSVSTLTIQRTQQEDSAVYLCASGRNRGMNTEAFFGQGTRLTVV.

The V and J genes are TRBV19 and TRBJ2-2; the D gene is possibly TRBD1 (5 bases). The CDR3 sequence is 14 residues long. The germline V and J ends were trimmed by 4 bases and 6 bases, with 12 bases remaining between them. Germline CDR1 reads LNHDA; CDR2 reads SQIVND (reference sequence). The CDR3 is CASSTPGIAGELFF. CDR3 nucleotide sequence: TGTGCCAGTAGTACACCAGGGATAGCCGGGGAGCTGTTTTTT.

This clone was observed a single time. The chain recombines TRBV9 with TRBJ2-2; D is possibly TRBD2 (5 bases). V lost 0 bases and J 0 bases, leaving 12 bases between the germline ends. CDR1 and CDR2 from the germline V gene are SGDLS and YYNGEE. This CDR3 comprises 17 residues. Here the CDR3 DNA reads TGTGCCAGCAGCGTAGTCCAGTTGGGAGCGAACACCGGGGAGCTGTTTTTT. Translated: CASSVVQLGANTGELFF.

V gene TRBV6-5 combines with J gene TRBJ1-6; D perhaps matches TRBD1 (5 bases). Germline lookup yields CDR1 MNHEY and CDR2 SVGAGI. The CDR3 consists of 15 residues. V was trimmed by 6 bases and J by 7 bases, leaving 16 bases between them. The CDR3 is CASSRGAPGNSPLHF. The CDR3 nucleotides are TGTGCCAGCAGCCGCGGGGCTCCGGGGAATTCACCCCTCCACTTT.

V gene TRBV15 combines with J gene TRBJ2-3, with D possibly matching TRBD1 (6 bases). V lost 1 base and J 5 bases, leaving 10 bases between the germline ends. The CDR3 contains 14 residues. Germline assignment: CDR1 LNHNV and CDR2 YYDKDF (reference sequence). In DNA, the CDR3 is TGTGCCACCAGCAGAGGGACAGCCTTAGATACGCAGTATTTT. Amino acid sequence: CATSRGTALDTQYF.

This clone appeared a single time. In DNA, the CDR3 is TGTGCCTGGAGAACGACAGGGGGGTCCTACGAGCAGTACTTC. The encoded protein is CAWRTTGGSYEQYF. This chain connects TRBV30 to TRBJ2-7, with TRBD1 matching over 9 bases. V trimming: 3 bases; J trimming: 1 base; junction bases outside the gene matches: 4. Germline loops: CDR1 GTSNPN, CDR2 SVGIG (reference sequence). This CDR3 spans 14 amino acids.

The chain links TRBV7-9 to TRBJ2-7; tentative D call: TRBD1 (5 bases). The germline gives CDR1 SEHNR, CDR2 FQNEAQ (reference sequence). The V end lost 4 bases, the J end lost 1 base, and 11 bases lay between the germline ends. The CDR3 consists of 14 residues. This CDR3 reads CASSSSRQSYEQYF. DNA of the CDR3: TGTGCCAGCAGCTCCTCCCGACAGTCCTACGAGCAGTACTTC.

The V gene is TRBV28, the J gene TRBJ2-7; D is perhaps TRBD1 (6 bases). Germline CDR1 MDHEN, CDR2 SYDVKM. V lost 4 bases, J lost 1 base, and 17 bases lay in between. CDR3 length: 16 residues. The chain's CDR3 is CASSSPHRAISYEQYF. The CDR3 nucleotides read TGTGCCAGCAGTTCACCACACAGGGCTATTTCCTACGAGCAGTACTTC.

The rearrangement links TRBV7-8 to TRBJ1-4, with a tentative D call TRBD1 (6 bases). Germline loops: CDR1 SGHVS, CDR2 FQNEAQ. The CDR3 covers 16 residues. V lost 2 bases to trimming and J lost 7 bases, with 17 bases between them. CDR3 in amino acids: CASSLLLQDSPEKLFF. The CDR3 DNA sequence: TGTGCCAGCAGCTTATTATTACAGGACAGTCCTGAAAAACTGTTTTTT.

J is TRBJ1-1 and V is TRBV6-1; 10 bases are a match to TRBD1. The length of the CDR3 is 12 residues. Germline V CDR1 and CDR2: MNHNS, SASEGT. V was pared by 8 bases and J by 4 bases, with 1 base of the junction left unmatched. DNA of the CDR3: TGTGCCAGCCGGACAGGGGGCACTGAAGCTTTCTTT. This translates into CASRTGGTEAFF.

CDR3 amino acids: CASSTSGGVYNEQFF. DNA for the CDR3: TGTGCCAGCAGTACGTCAGGGGGCGTTTACAATGAGCAGTTCTTC. The chain joins TRBV6-6 to TRBJ2-1; 8 nucleotides match TRBD1. CDR1 is MNHNY, CDR2 SVGAGI, per germline (reference sequence). V gave up 5 bases and J gave up 4 bases; unmatched junction bases: 7. The CDR3 is 15 amino acids.

The chain recombines TRBV13 with TRBJ1-1; TRBD1 might be the D (5 bases). V lost 2 bases, J lost 4 bases, and 11 bases lay in between. Per the germline V gene, CDR1 is PRHDT and CDR2 is FYEKMQ (reference sequence). CDR3 size: 14 residues. CDR3 region: CASSLQGVITEAFF. CDR3 nucleotides: TGTGCCAGCAGCTTACAGGGTGTAATCACTGAAGCTTTCTTT.

The chain uses TRBV7-9 and TRBJ2-2; 10 bases are shared with TRBD2. V trimming: 5 bases; J trimming: 4 bases; junction bases outside the gene matches: 7. This CDR3 is built from 16 residues. The germline CDR1 and CDR2 sequences are SEHNR and FQNEAQ (reference sequence). The CDR3 region has the DNA TGTGCCAGCAGCGAAGCTAGCGGGGGCAGCACCGGGGAGCTGTTTTTT. Its translation: CASSEASGGSTGELFF.

The chain employs TRBV13 and TRBJ2-3; 7 bases agree with TRBD2. The CDR3 runs to 14 residues. The germline CDR1 and CDR2 sequences are PRHDT and FYEKMQ (reference sequence). V lost 3 bases, J lost 4 bases, and 4 bases stayed unmatched. CDR3 sequence reads: CASSFGGDADTQYF. The CDR3 nucleotides are TGTGCCAGCAGCTTTGGGGGGGATGCAGATACGCAGTATTTT.

The chain uses TRBV27 and TRBJ2-7; D possibly corresponds to TRBD1 (6 bases). CDR3 length: 15 amino acids. V was shortened by 8 bases and J by 2 bases, with 19 bases between the two germline ends. Germline V gene sequence: CDR1 MNHEY, CDR2 SMNVEV (reference sequence). CDR3 protein: CASQSQQGNTYEQYF. In nucleotides, the CDR3 is TGTGCCAGCCAATCGCAGCAGGGGAATACCTACGAGCAGTACTTC.

This chain connects TRBV4-3 to TRBJ2-1, with 11 bases matching TRBD2. V lost 0 bases to trimming and J lost 12 bases; unmatched junction nucleotides: 7. There are 15 residues in the CDR3. Germline V gene sequence: CDR1 LGHNA, CDR2 YSLEER. The DNA of the CDR3 is TGCGCCAGCAGCCAAGATGTTAGCGGGGGGGTGATGCAGTTCTTC. Amino acids: CASSQDVSGGVMQFF.

Comments on this clone: In the same sample, other DNA sequences code for this CDR3. The chain uses TRBV5-1 and TRBJ2-5; D possibly corresponds to TRBD2 (7 bases). The V end was cut by 0 bases, the J end by 1 base, with 10 bases between. The CDR3 contains 15 residues. The germline CDR1 and CDR2 sequences are SGHRS and YFSETQ. The chain's CDR3 is CASSLGGGGQETQYF. The DNA of the CDR3 is TGCGCCAGCAGCTTGGGAGGGGGGGGCCAAGAGACCCAGTACTTC.

The rearrangement joins TRBV21-1 to TRBJ2-3; the D segment call TRBD2 is taken from the table without a DNA check. TRBV21-1 is annotated as a pseudogene. The CDR3 spans 12 residues. CDR3: CASRDCTDTQYF. CDR3 nucleotide sequence: TGTGCCAGCAGGGACTGTACAGATACGCAGTATTTT.

This clone has just one count. The chain uses TRBV19 and TRBJ1-5, with a possible D match to TRBD1 (6 bases). The CDR3 is 17 residues long. V dropped 3 bases and J dropped 6 bases, with 21 bases sitting between them. Germline assignment: CDR1 LNHDA and CDR2 SQIVND (reference sequence). The CDR3 region has the DNA TGTGCCAGTAGTATCTTTGGAAGGGGGGCGGGAGGTCAGCCCCAGCATTTT. This translates into CASSIFGRGAGGQPQHF.

V is TRBV19 and J is TRBJ2-1; 10 nucleotides align to TRBD1. Per germline, CDR1 LNHDA and CDR2 SQIVND (reference sequence). Trimming removed 8 bases from V and 1 base from J; junction bases left unmatched: 5. CDR3 length equals 15 residues. As DNA, the CDR3 is TGTGCCAGTGCGTGGACAGGGGGGTCCTACAATGAGCAGTTCTTC. It specifies CASAWTGGSYNEQFF. The complete variable domain, with remaining parts taken from reference TRBV19 and TRBJ2-1, reads DGGITQSPKYLFRKEGQNVTLSCEQNLNHDAMYWYRQDPGQGLRLIYYSQIVNDFQKGDIAEGYSVSREKKESFPLTVTSAQKNPTAFYLCASAWTGGSYNEQFFGPGTRLTVL.

The V call is TRBV5-1, the J call TRBJ2-5; 7 nucleotides line up with TRBD1. The V gene's germline CDR1 is SGHRS and CDR2 YFSETQ. The CDR3 is 15 residues long. V shed 7 bases and J 4 bases; nucleotides not matched to a gene: 13. CDR3 in amino acids: CASRPDRAILETQYF. The CDR3 DNA follows: TGCGCCAGCCGACCCGACAGGGCTATCCTAGAGACCCAGTACTTC.

This clone was recorded once. The chain is built from TRBV6-5 and TRBJ2-7; 8 nucleotides line up with TRBD1. V lost 5 bases to trimming and J lost 4 bases; unmatched junction nucleotides: 7. The CDR3 loop spans 14 amino acids. Germline V lookup: CDR1 MNHEY, CDR2 SVGAGI. The CDR3 region is CASSPAGGRYEQYF. DNA for the CDR3: TGTGCCAGCAGTCCAGCAGGGGGCCGGTACGAGCAGTACTTC.